This TCR beta chain was observed in a study of T cells in Graves' hyperthyroidism and ophthalmopathy. The wider study: Blood from the periphery was taken at initial diagnosis, before any treatment. Regarding the study as a whole: In blood, most of the thyroid clonotypes expanded above 0.001 were also present. Prediction of ophthalmopathy progression came a median approximately 6 months pre-onset.

The CDR3 is made up of 14 amino acids. The ends were cut back, 2 bases at V and 3 bases at J, with 10 bases in the middle. Germline V gene lookup returns CDR1 MNHEY and CDR2 SVGAGI. Amplification targeted TCR beta CDR3 regions from RNA transcripts. During a first-round RT-PCR of the TCR CDR3, the HTBI primer set was used. Each CDR3 protein gets one entry after TCRdb re-called the multiplex PCR reads with MiXCR. The sample shows roughly 400,000 distinct CDR3 sequences, more than 12% of them seen only once. This clonotype was found many times. Its antigen is currently unknown. A NOSPECS grade of at least 4, a Clinical Activity Score of at least 3 and duration under 3 months were recorded in ophthalmopathy patients.

Sequences were obtained from blood. The sequence was collected from a man aged 50 to 60 with Graves' ophthalmopathy. The V call is TRBV6-5, the J call TRBJ1-1, with D possibly being TRBD1 (6 bases). The CDR3 DNA is TGTGCCAGCAGTTACGCAGGGGTGGACACTGAAGCTTTCTTT. Translated: CASSYAGVDTEAFF.